This T cell receptor beta chain was captured by sequencing in a study of T cells after yellow fever vaccination. TCRdb analysed the 5' RACE reads with MiXCR anew, one entry per CDR3 protein. The table includes approximately 74,000 distinct CDR3 sequences, roughly 6.9% detected once. Germline CDR1 LGHNT, CDR2 FRNRAP. This CDR3 is built from 17 residues. V was clipped by 2 bases and J by 0 bases; unmatched bases: 8. This clonotype was picked up a small number of times. The receptor's source is a young man who received the YFV17D yellow fever vaccine. V and J are TRBV12-5 and TRBJ2-5, with 8 bases matching TRBD1. The source material was CD8+ T cells sorted from PBMCs, sampled around 5 days after the first yellow fever vaccination. DNA for the CDR3: TGTGCTAGTGGTTTGTTCGGACAGGGCCCTAACCAAGAGACCCAGTACTTC. Its translation: CASGLFGQGPNQETQYF.